This T cell receptor beta chain was sequenced in a study of CD8+ T cells in alopecia areata. The length of the CDR3 is 15 residues. With 8 bases clipped from V and 4 bases from J, the junction kept 12 bases outside the gene matches. CDR1 MDHEN and CDR2 SYDVKM come from the germline V gene. It was cDNA, reverse transcribed from extracted RNA, that served as the sequencing template. Produced via immunoSEQ multiplex PCR; TCRdb's table is partial and in-frame only. The sample shows fewer than 90,000 clones, roughly 51% of them seen only once. The study's findings and limits: Higher clonality and more expanded CD8+ clones appeared in lesional than normal scalp. Sequencing of scalp samples also captures resident alphabeta T cells of normal skin.

A note on this clone: Its specificity is unknown.

The sequencing input was NKG2D-high CD8+ T cells sorted from blood. The rearrangement joins TRBV28 to TRBJ2-7, with 9 bases identical to TRBD1. This TCR derives from a human donor with alopecia areata. CDR3 residues: CASLPMGTGSYEQYF. The CDR3 DNA reads TGTGCCAGCCTCCCTATGGGGACAGGGAGTTACGAGCAGTACTTC.